This T cell receptor (beta chain) was documented in a study of T cell clonotyping in hematopoietic cell transplantation. Study conclusions and caveats: At the given depth, recipient repertoires were over 95% de novo clonotypes. Higher Inverse Simpson Index values in graft donor and pretransplant recipient predicted broader posttransplant TCR diversity. Pathologically expanded recipient clonotypes increased progressively from day 30 to day 180 as diversity fell.

Measured with immunoSEQ multiplex PCR; TCRdb has only the in-frame clones, and not every one. Among thousands of clones, 65% to 85% were seen once, and the ten largest hold more than 14%. As concerns this clone: The antigen is not known.

Time point denoted: recipient sample about 28 days before transplant, after cytoreduction. V lost 4 bases and J 8 bases, leaving 16 bases between the germline ends. This CDR3 spans 14 amino acids. The V gene's germline CDR1 is SGHRS and CDR2 YFSETQ. The chain employs TRBV5-1 and TRBJ2-1, with D possibly being TRBD1 or TRBD2 (5 bases each). This sequence was found in a woman aged 45-65 years with acute myeloid leukemia. Some clones in this sample may be carry-over from other donors' samples. The starting material was peripheral blood mononuclear cells, obtained before stem cell transplant. CDR3 residues: CASSPRGGFDEQFF. In DNA, the CDR3 is TGCGCCAGCAGCCCCCGGGGCGGGTTCGATGAGCAGTTCTTC.